A selection of T cell receptor beta chains follows, all from one sample in a study of cytomegalovirus exposure and HLA in healthy donors. The method was immunoSEQ multiplex PCR; TCRdb's version includes in-frame clones alone and lacks a portion of them. The sample yields some 270,000 clones, roughly 80% seen once. Material for sequencing was PBMCs. The receptors were gathered from a girl aged 2-10 years in good health and CMV-seronegative. The CDR3 runs from the conserved cysteine through the conserved F or W. The D gene is left open where the match is weak. Clone size is given for some rows only: seen once, a few or many times, or a class if the clone is expanded.

>.|TRBJ1-2|.|TRBV5-1
TGCGCCAGCAGCTTGGATCCCCAGGGTGGTGGCTACACCTTC
CASSLDPQGGGYTF
>.|TRBJ1-5|.|TRBV28
TGTGCCAGCAATGACCTTCAGGGTGCGAATCAGCCCCAGCATTTT
CASNDLQGANQPQHF
>TRBD1|TRBJ1-3|once|TRBV5-1
TGCGCCAGCAGCTTGGGCGACAGGGCTGGAAACACCATATATTTT
CASSLGDRAGNTIYF
>.|TRBJ1-2|few|TRBV19
TGTGCCAGTAGTATCTCGCCAGGTCATGGCTACACCTTC
CASSISPGHGYTF
>.|TRBJ2-1|few|TRBV18
TGTGCCAGCTCACCACAACAGGGCCCGGGAGGTGGTGAGCAGTTCTTC
CASSPQQGPGGGEQFF
>TRBD2|TRBJ2-5|.|TRBV6-6
TGTGCCAGCAGTTACGCGGCTAGCGGGGGGCGGGAGACCCAGTACTTC
CASSYAASGGRETQYF
>.|TRBJ1-6|.|TRBV2
TGTGCCAGCAGTGAACGTAAGGGGGCCTATAATTCACCCCTCCACTTT
CASSERKGAYNSPLHF
>TRBD2|TRBJ2-2|.|TRBV30
TGTGCCTGGAGGGGACTAGCGAACACCGGGGAGCTGTTTTTT
CAWRGLANTGELFF
>.|TRBJ2-7|.|TRBV7-9
TGTTCCAGCAGCTTACTAGGGCGCGGGATAAACGAGCAGTACTTC
CSSSLLGRGINEQYF
>TRBD1|TRBJ2-7|.|TRBV11-2
TGTGCCAGCAGCGACTTGAGGGGGCTTACCTACGAGCAGTACTTC
CASSDLRGLTYEQYF
>.|TRBJ1-1|once|TRBV25-1
TGTGCCAGCAGAACAGGTTTGAACACTGAAGCTTTCTTT
CASRTGLNTEAFF
>.|TRBJ2-7|.|TRBV5-1
TGCGCCAGCAGTCCATTTCGGGACTTTTCTGCCGAGCAGTACTTC
CASSPFRDFSAEQYF
>.|TRBJ2-4|.|TRBV7-2
TGTGCCAGCAGCTCCCCCGGGACTCGAAAGGGAAACATTCAGTACTTC
CASSSPGTRKGNIQYF
>TRBD1|TRBJ1-4|.|TRBV11-2
TGTGCCAGCAGTTATCGACAGGGGGAAGCAACTAATGAAAAACTGTTTTTT
CASSYRQGEATNEKLFF
>.|TRBJ1-1|.|TRBV7-9
TGTGCCAGCAGCTTACAGGGGCTGGCATCGAACACTGAAGCTTTCTTT
CASSLQGLASNTEAFF
>.|TRBJ1-2|.|TRBV7-8
TGTGCCAGCAGCCGACACACAGAGTTGATCTATGGCTACACCTTC
CASSRHTELIYGYTF
>.|TRBJ1-2|.|TRBV20-1
TGCAGTGCTAGATCGAACTATGGCTACACCTTC
CSARSNYGYTF
>.|TRBJ1-2|.|TRBV28
TGTGCCAGCAGCCAGGGGTTTTCCTATGGCTACACCTTC
CASSQGFSYGYTF
>TRBD1|TRBJ2-7|.|TRBV7-8
TGTGCCAGCAGCCAGGCGCCAGGGGGTGGCGAGCAGTACTTC
CASSQAPGGGEQYF
>.|TRBJ2-7|once|TRBV6-5
TGTGCCAGCAGTTACTCGAGGGCAGCACGAGAGCAGTACTTC
CASSYSRAAREQYF
>TRBD2|TRBJ2-1|.|TRBV7-9
TGTGCCAGCAGCGGAAGCGGGGGTGTCTACAATGAGCAGTTCTTC
CASSGSGGVYNEQFF
>.|TRBJ1-2|.|TRBV6-6
TGTGCCAGCAGTCCTCTCGACAGGCGGAACTATGGCTACACCTTC
CASSPLDRRNYGYTF
>.|TRBJ1-1|.|TRBV14
TGTGCCAGCAGCCAAGGGTATGGTCTTCCCCTCCCTAAAGCTTTCTTT
CASSQGYGLPLPKAFF
>TRBD2|TRBJ2-1|.|TRBV4-1
TGCGCCAGCAGCCAACGACTAGCGGGGGACGAGCAGTTCTTC
CASSQRLAGDEQFF
>.|TRBJ1-5|.|TRBV19
TGTGCCAGTAGTGGAGGGGAGGGTCAGCCCCAGCATTTT
CASSGGEGQPQHF
>.|TRBJ2-7|.|TRBV7-4
TGTGCCAGCAGCTTACCCGGGACTTCCTACGAGCAGTACTTC
CASSLPGTSYEQYF
>.|TRBJ1-4|.|TRBV18
TGTGCCAGCTCACTCCGCGGTGAAAAACTGTTTTTT
CASSLRGEKLFF
>.|TRBJ1-2|.|TRBV7-9
TGTGCCAGCAGCTTTGGGGGGAGCGATGGCTACACCTTC
CASSFGGSDGYTF
>TRBD1|TRBJ1-4|.|TRBV30
TGTGCCTGGAGTAGGACAGGGCGTGAAAAACTGTTTTTT
CAWSRTGREKLFF
>.|TRBJ2-5|.|TRBV18
TGTGCCAGCTCACTATCCCAAGAGACCCAGTACTTC
CASSLSQETQYF
>TRBD2|TRBJ2-1|.|TRBV7-9
TGTGCCAGCAGCTCCCTAGCGGGAGTATACAATGAGCAGTTCTTC
CASSSLAGVYNEQFF
>.|TRBJ1-6|.|TRBV4-2
TGTGCCAGCAGCCCTAACGCGGTGGCAGAAGGTTCACCCCTCCACTTT
CASSPNAVAEGSPLHF
>TRBD2|TRBJ2-1|.|TRBV4-1
TGCGCCAGCAGCCAGGCACCGACTAGCGGTCCCTACAATGAGCAGTTCTTC
CASSQAPTSGPYNEQFF
>.|TRBJ1-1|few|TRBV28
TGTGCCAGCAGTTTATTTCCAGGGATGAACACTGAAGCTTTCTTT
CASSLFPGMNTEAFF
>TRBD1|TRBJ1-1|few|TRBV30
TGTGCCTGGAGTCCCCCGGGGGTGGGGGAGACAGGGCGGGACACTGAAGCTTTCTTT
CAWSPPGVGETGRDTEAFF
>TRBD2|TRBJ2-5|once|TRBV2
TGTGCCAGCAGGGAGCGGGACGGCCCCAAAGAGACCCAGTACTTC
CASRERDGPKETQYF
>.|TRBJ1-5|.|TRBV19
TGTGCCAGTAGTATCAGGTTTCTTTATAGCAATCAGCCCCAGCATTTT
CASSIRFLYSNQPQHF
>.|TRBJ2-1|.|TRBV18
TGTGCCAGCTCACCCAGCCTAGCACGCCATGAGCAGTTCTTC
CASSPSLARHEQFF
>TRBD1|TRBJ2-2|.|TRBV5-5
TGTGCCAGCAGCGGCCGGGACAGGGGTTCCGGGGAGCTGTTTTTT
CASSGRDRGSGELFF
>TRBD2|TRBJ2-5|.|TRBV7-2
TGTGCCAGCAGCTTAATAGGGGGGGGACTAGCGGAAGAGACCCAGTACTTC
CASSLIGGGLAEETQYF
>TRBD2|TRBJ2-1|.|TRBV2
TGTGCCGGGGGACTAGCGGGATACAATGAGCAGTTCTTC
CAGGLAGYNEQFF
>TRBD2|TRBJ2-1|.|TRBV9
TGTGCCAGCAGCGTCCGACTAGCGGGAGTTGTGAATGAGCAGTTCTTC
CASSVRLAGVVNEQFF
>TRBD2|TRBJ2-1|.|TRBV4-1
TGCGCCAGCAGCCACCAGACCCTAGCGGGAGCGGAGTTCTTC
CASSHQTLAGAEFF
>TRBD2|TRBJ2-2|.|TRBV4-1
TGCGCCAGCAGCCAATTTTATTGGACTAGCGGGGGGGCTAACACCGGGGAGCTGTTTTTT
CASSQFYWTSGGANTGELFF
>.|TRBJ2-7|once|TRBV2
TGTGCCAGCAAGGGGGACGAGCAGTACTTC
CASKGDEQYF
>TRBD1|TRBJ2-2|.|TRBV7-9
TGTGCCAGCAGCCTAGCCGACAGGGGGCGAGAGCTGTTTTTT
CASSLADRGRELFF
>.|TRBJ2-3|once|TRBV27
TGTGCCAGCAGTTTTGTCGGCACAGATACGCAGTATTTT
CASSFVGTDTQYF